Reported below is one T cell receptor beta chain. Original handling: The assay estimated nucleated cells by amplifying reference gene primers. Repertoires were generated with immunoSEQ multiplex PCR, while TCRdb's copy carries only in-frame clones and drops some. The DNA was the basis for D and trimming; V, J and clone size are from that table. The sample contains some 88,000 clones, about 83% of which appear only once. The CDR3 runs to 15 residues. V shed 2 bases, J shed 4 bases, and the junction held 4 bases outside the gene matches. Germline V lookup: CDR1 MNHEY, CDR2 SMNVEV (reference sequence). The data were taken from a study of blood T cell repertoires in COVID-19. On the study more broadly: Some COVID-19 samples were acute and others convalescent; all came from the United States, Italy and Spain. PBMCs, B-cell-depleted T cells, or T cells were the source of the cDNA or gDNA that made up the material.

The V gene is TRBV27, the J gene TRBJ2-3; 9 nucleotides line up with TRBD2. The receptor was isolated from a woman between 65 and 79 years old with acute or convalescent COVID-19. The specimen was peripheral blood. The CDR3 DNA reads as TGTGCCAGCAGTTTAACAGCGGGAGGCGCAGATACGCAGTATTTT. Its protein product is CASSLTAGGADTQYF.